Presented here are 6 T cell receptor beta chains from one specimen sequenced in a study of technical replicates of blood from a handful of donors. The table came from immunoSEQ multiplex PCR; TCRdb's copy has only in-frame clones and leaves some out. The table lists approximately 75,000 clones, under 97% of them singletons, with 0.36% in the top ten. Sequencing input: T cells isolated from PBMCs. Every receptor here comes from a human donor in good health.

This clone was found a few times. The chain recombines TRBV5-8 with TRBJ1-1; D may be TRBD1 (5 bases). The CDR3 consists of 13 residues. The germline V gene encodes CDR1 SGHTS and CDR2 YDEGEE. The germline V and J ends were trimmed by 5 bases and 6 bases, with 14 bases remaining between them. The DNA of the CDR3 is TGTGCCAGCAGTCTGGACCCAGGGCCTGAAGCTTTCTTT. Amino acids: CASSLDPGPEAFF.

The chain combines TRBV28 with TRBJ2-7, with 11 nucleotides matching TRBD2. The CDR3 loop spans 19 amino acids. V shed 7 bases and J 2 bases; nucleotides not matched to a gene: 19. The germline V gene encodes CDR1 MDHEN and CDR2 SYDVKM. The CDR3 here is CASTRDLLAGGHSPYEQYF. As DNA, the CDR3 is TGTGCCAGCACCCGAGATCTCCTAGCGGGAGGACATTCCCCCTACGAGCAGTACTTC.

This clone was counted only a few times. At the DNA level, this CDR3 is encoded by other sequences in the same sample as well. The CDR3 DNA reads TGTGCCAGCAGTTACGACCGCGGAAACATTCAGTACTTC. Residues: CASSYDRGNIQYF. The chain couples TRBV6-5 to TRBJ2-4; D is ambiguous. The CDR3 covers 13 residues. Germline CDR1 MNHEY, CDR2 SVGAGI. The ends were cut back, 2 bases at V and 6 bases at J, with 8 bases in the middle.

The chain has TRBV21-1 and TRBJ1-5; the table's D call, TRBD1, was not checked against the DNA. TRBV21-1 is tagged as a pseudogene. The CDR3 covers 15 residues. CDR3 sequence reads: CASDRGRRWGQPQHF. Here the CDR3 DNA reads TGTGCCAGTGACAGGGGGCGGCGTTGGGGTCAGCCCCAGCATTTT.

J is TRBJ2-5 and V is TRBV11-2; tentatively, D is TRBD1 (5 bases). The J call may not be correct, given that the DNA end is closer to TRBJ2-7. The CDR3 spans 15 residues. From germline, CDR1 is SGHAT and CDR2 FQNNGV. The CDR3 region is CASSLDPSGFYEQYF. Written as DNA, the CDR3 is TGTGCCAGCAGCTTAGATCCATCAGGGTTCTACGAGCAGTACTTC.

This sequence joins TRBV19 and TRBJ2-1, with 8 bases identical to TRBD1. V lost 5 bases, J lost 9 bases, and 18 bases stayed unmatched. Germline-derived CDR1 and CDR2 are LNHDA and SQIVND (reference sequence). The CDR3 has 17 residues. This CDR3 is CASSSPQDRAAFGEQFF. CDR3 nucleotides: TGTGCCAGTAGTTCCCCCCAGGACAGGGCCGCGTTTGGTGAGCAGTTCTTC. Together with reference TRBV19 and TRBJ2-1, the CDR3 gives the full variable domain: DGGITQSPKYLFRKEGQNVTLSCEQNLNHDAMYWYRQDPGQGLRLIYYSQIVNDFQKGDIAEGYSVSREKKESFPLTVTSAQKNPTAFYLCASSSPQDRAAFGEQFFGPGTRLTVL.